This passage covers 3 T cell receptor beta chains from one sample sequenced in a study of molecular identifiers for immune sequencing clone quantification. MiXCR, applied by TCRdb to the PCR reads, yields one record per CDR3 protein. The sample lists about 640,000 distinct CDR3 sequences; 20% were seen once. Material: naive CD8+ T cells from blood, with Jurkat cell RNA spiked in. Subset of the sample: FACS-sorted CD8+CD4-CCR7+CD45RA+ naive T cells. Receptors were obtained from a human donor in good health. Some libraries in this study had Jurkat cell RNA spiked in.

This clonotype was counted a few times. CDR3 sequence reads: CASTTDSYEQYF. DNA of the CDR3: TGTGCCAGCACCACGGACTCCTACGAGCAGTACTTC. This chain joins TRBV12-3 or TRBV12-4 and TRBJ2-7; D unresolved. The CDR3 runs 12 residues. Trimming left V 7 bases short and J 0 bases short, with 7 bases between.

This clonotype was recorded many times. The chain carries TRBV29-1 and TRBJ1-5; D gene uncertain. Trimming cost V 4 bases and J 3 bases, with 10 bases left between them. Per germline, CDR1 SQVTM and CDR2 ANQGSEA. The length of the CDR3 is 13 residues. CDR3 coding DNA: TGCAGCGTTGGAGAAGGAGCCAATCAGCCCCAGCATTTT. It codes for CSVGEGANQPQHF.

This clonotype was seen a handful of times. The J gene is TRBJ2-5, the V gene TRBV2; D not certain. The CDR3 is 12 amino acids. Trimming took 7 bases from V and 5 from J, leaving 11 bases between them. Germline CDR1 reads SNHLY; CDR2 reads FYNNEI. The CDR3 nucleotides read TGTGCCAGCAATGGGGTGCTGGAGACCCAGTACTTC. It yields the protein CASNGVLETQYF.